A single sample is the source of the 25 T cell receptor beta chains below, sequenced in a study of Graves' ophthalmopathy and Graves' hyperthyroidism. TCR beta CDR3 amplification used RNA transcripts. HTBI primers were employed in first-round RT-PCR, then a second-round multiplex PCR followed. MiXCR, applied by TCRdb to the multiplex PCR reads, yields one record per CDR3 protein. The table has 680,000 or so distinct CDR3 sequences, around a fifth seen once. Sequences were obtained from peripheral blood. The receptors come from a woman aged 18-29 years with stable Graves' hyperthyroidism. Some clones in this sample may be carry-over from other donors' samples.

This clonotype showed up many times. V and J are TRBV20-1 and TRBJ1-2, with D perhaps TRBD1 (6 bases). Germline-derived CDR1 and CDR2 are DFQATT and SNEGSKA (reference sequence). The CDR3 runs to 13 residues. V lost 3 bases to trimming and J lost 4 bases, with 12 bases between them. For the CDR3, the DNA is TGCAGTGCTAGCCCCCCGGACAGCTATGGCTACACCTTC. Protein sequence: CSASPPDSYGYTF.

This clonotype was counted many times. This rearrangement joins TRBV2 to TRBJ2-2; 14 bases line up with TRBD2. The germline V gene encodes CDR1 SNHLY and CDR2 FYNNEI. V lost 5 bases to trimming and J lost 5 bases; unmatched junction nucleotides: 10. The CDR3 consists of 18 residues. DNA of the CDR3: TGTGCCAGCAGTCTGGGACTAGCGGGGGTGCTGAGGACCGGGGAGCTGTTTTTT. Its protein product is CASSLGLAGVLRTGELFF.

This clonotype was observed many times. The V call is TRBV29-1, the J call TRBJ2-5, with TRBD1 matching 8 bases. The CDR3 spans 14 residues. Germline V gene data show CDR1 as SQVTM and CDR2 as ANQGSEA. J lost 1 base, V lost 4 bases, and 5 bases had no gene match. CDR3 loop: CSVGHRGSQETQYF. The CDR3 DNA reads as TGCAGCGTTGGGCACAGGGGGAGCCAAGAGACCCAGTACTTC.

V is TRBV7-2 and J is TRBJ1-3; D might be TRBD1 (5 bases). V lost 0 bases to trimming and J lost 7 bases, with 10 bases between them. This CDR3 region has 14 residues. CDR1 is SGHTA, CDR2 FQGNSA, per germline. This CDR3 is CASSLAQGLNTIYF. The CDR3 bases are TGTGCCAGCAGCTTAGCCCAGGGTCTTAACACCATATATTTT.

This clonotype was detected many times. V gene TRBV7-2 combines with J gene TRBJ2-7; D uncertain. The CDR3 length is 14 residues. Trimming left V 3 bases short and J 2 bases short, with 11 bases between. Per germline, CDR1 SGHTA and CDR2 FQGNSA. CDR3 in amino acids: CASSLGNWAYEQYF. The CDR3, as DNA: TGTGCCAGCAGCTTGGGTAATTGGGCCTACGAGCAGTACTTC.

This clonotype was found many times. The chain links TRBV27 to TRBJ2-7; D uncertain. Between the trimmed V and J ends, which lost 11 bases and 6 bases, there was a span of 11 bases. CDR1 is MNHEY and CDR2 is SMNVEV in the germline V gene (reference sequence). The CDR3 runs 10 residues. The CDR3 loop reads CACRQGEQYF. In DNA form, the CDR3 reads TGTGCCTGCCGGCAAGGCGAGCAGTACTTC.

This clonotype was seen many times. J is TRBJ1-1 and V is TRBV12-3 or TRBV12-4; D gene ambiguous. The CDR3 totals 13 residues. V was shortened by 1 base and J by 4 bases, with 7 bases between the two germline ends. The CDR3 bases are TGTGCCAGCAGTTTAGAGGTTTTCACTGAAGCTTTCTTT. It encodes CASSLEVFTEAFF.

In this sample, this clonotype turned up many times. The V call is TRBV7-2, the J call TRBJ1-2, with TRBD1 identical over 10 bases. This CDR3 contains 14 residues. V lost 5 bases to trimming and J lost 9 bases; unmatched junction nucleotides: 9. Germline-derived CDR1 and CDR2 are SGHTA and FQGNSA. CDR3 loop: CASSPPRQGASYTF. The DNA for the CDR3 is TGTGCCAGCAGCCCACCAAGACAGGGGGCTAGCTACACCTTC.

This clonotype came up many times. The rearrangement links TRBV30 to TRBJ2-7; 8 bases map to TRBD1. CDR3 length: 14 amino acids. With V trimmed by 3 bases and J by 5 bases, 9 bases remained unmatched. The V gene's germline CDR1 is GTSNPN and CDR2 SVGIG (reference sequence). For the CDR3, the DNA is TGTGCCTGGAGCTTCGGACAGGGAACCGACGAGCAGTACTTC. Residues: CAWSFGQGTDEQYF.

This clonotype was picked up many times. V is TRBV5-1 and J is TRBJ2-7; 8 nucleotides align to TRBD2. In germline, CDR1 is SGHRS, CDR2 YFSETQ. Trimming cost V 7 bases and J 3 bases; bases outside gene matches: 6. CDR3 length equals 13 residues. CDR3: CASAGGGGYEQYF. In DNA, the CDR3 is TGCGCCAGCGCGGGAGGAGGTGGCTACGAGCAGTACTTC.

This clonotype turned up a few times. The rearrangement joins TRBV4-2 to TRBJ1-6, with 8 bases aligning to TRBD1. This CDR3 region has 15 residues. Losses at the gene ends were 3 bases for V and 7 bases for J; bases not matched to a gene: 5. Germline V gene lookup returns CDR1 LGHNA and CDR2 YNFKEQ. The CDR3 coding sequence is TGTGCCAGCAGCCAGCTGGACAGGGACAATTCACCCCTCCACTTT. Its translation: CASSQLDRDNSPLHF.

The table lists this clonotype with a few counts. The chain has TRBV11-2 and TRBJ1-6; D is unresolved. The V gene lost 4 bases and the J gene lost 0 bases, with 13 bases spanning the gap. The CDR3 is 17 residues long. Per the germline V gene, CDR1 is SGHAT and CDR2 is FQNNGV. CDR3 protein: CASSSLLGYSYNSPLHF. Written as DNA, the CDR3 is TGTGCCAGCAGCTCCCTCTTGGGGTACTCCTATAATTCACCCCTCCACTTT.

CDR3 DNA sequence: TGTGCCAGCAGTTCCACAGGGGGGGGGATGAACACTGAAGCTTTCTTT. It specifies CASSSTGGGMNTEAFF. The chain employs TRBV12-3 or TRBV12-4 and TRBJ1-1, with 8 bases that match TRBD1. This CDR3 contains 16 residues. V was clipped by 4 bases and J by 0 bases; unmatched bases: 7.

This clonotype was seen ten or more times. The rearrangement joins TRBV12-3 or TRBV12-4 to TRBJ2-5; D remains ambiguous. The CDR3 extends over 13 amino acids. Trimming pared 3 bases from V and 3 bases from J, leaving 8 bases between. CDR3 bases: TGTGCCAGCAGTTTCGAGCGTAAAGAGACCCAGTACTTC. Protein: CASSFERKETQYF.

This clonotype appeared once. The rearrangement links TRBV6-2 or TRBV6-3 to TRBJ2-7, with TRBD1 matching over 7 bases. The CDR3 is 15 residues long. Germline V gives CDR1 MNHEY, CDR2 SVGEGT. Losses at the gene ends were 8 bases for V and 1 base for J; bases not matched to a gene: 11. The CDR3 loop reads CASGLGQYGSYEQYF. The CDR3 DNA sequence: TGTGCCAGCGGCCTGGGACAGTATGGATCCTACGAGCAGTACTTC.

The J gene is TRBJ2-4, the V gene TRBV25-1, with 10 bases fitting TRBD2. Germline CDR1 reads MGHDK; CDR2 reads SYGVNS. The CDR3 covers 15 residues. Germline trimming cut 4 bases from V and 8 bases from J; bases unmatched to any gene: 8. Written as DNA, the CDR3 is TGTGCCAGCAGTGGTAGAGCGGGAGGGCCGGACATTCAGTACTTC. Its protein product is CASSGRAGGPDIQYF.

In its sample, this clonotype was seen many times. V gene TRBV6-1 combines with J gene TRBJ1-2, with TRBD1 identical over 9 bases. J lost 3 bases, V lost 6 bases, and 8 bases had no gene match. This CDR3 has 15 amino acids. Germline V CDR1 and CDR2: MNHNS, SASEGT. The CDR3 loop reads CASRPGQGSDYGYTF. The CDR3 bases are TGTGCCAGCAGACCCGGACAGGGGTCGGACTATGGCTACACCTTC.

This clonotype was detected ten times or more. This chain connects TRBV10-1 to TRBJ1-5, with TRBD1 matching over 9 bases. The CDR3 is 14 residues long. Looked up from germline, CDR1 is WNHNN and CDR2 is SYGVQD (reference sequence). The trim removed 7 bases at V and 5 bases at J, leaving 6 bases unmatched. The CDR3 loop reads CASTLRQGDQPQHF. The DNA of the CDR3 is TGCGCCAGCACCCTAAGACAGGGGGATCAGCCCCAGCATTTT.

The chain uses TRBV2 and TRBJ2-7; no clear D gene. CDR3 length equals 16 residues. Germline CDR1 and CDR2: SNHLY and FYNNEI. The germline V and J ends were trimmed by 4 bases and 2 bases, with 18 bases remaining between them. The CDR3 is CASSGTRAVYTYEQYF. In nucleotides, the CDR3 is TGTGCCAGCAGTGGGACCCGGGCAGTATACACCTACGAGCAGTACTTC.

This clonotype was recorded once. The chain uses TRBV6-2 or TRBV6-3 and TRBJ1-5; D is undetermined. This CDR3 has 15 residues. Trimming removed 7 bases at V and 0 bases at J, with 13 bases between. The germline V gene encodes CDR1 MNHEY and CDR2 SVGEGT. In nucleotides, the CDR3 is TGTGCCAGCATCCTAGATGGAGTTAGCAATCAGCCCCAGCATTTT. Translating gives CASILDGVSNQPQHF.

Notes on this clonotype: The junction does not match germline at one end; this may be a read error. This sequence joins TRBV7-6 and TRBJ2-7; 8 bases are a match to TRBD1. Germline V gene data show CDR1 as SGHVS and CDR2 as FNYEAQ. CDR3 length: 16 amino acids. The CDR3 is CANSLRPGQGLYEQYF. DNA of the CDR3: TGTGCCAACAGCTTGCGGCCCGGACAGGGATTGTACGAGCAGTACTTC.

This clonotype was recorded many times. The CDR3 region has the DNA TGTGCCAGCAGTTTAAATCTACGCACTGAAGCTTTCTTT. This gives the protein CASSLNLRTEAFF. The chain has TRBV12-3 or TRBV12-4 and TRBJ1-1; D unclear. V gave up 2 bases and J gave up 4 bases, with 8 bases separating them. The CDR3 has 13 amino acids.

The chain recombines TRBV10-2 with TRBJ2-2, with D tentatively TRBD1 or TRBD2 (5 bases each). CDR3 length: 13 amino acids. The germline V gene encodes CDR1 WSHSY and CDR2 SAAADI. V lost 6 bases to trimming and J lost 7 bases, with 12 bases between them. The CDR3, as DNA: TGCGCCAGCAGCGGGAAGGGGTTCGGGGAGCTGTTTTTT. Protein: CASSGKGFGELFF.

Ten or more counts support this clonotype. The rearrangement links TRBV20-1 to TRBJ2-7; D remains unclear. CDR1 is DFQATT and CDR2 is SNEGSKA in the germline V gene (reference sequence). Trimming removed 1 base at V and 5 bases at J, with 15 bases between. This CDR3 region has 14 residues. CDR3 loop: CSARGEVGSDEQYF. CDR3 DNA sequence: TGCAGTGCTAGAGGTGAGGTCGGTTCGGACGAGCAGTACTTC.

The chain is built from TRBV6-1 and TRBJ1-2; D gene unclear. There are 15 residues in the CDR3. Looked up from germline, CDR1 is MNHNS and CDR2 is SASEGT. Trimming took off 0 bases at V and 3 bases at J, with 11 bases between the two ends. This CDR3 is CASSEAGVFYYGYTF. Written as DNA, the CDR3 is TGTGCCAGCAGTGAAGCTGGCGTCTTCTACTATGGCTACACCTTC.